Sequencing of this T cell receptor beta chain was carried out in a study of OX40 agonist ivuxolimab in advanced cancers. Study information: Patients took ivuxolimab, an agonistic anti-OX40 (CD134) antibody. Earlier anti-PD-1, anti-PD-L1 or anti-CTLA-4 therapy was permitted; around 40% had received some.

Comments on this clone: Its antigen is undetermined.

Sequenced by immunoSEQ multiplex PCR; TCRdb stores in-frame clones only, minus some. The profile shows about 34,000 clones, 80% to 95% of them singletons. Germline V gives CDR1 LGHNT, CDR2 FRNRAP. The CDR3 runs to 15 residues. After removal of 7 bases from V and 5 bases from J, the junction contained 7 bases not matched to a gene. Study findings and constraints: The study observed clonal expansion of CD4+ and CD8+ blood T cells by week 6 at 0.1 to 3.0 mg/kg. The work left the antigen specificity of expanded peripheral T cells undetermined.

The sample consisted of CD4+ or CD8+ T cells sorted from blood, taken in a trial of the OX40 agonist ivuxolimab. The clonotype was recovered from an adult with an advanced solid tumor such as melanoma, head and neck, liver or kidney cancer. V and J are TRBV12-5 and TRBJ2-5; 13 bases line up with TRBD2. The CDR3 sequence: CASAPTSGGFETQYF. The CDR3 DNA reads TGTGCTAGTGCCCCGACTAGCGGGGGGTTCGAGACCCAGTACTTC.